Listed below are T cell receptor beta chains from one sample, sequenced in a study of CD8+ T cells in alopecia areata. TCRdb's table, derived via immunoSEQ multiplex PCR, lists solely in-frame clones and lacks some. The table has approximately 180,000 clones, around 60% seen once. Source: CD4+ T cells sorted from blood, taken at week 0. These receptor sequences come from a human donor with alopecia areata. CDR3s include the opening cysteine and the closing phenylalanine or tryptophan. Fields, in order: V gene, J gene, CDR3 protein.

v_gene: TRBV6-1; j_gene: TRBJ2-5; CDR3aa: CASTRMSETQYF
v_gene: TRBV10-3; j_gene: TRBJ2-3; CDR3aa: CAISAAPRWEDTQYF
v_gene: TRBV2; j_gene: TRBJ1-6; CDR3aa: CASSEGQEGNSPLHF
v_gene: TRBV19; j_gene: TRBJ2-1; CDR3aa: CASNALAGVYNEQFF
v_gene: TRBV7-8; j_gene: TRBJ2-3; CDR3aa: CASSRHRDRVPDTQYF
v_gene: TRBV23-1; j_gene: TRBJ1-2; CDR3aa: CASSPQGRWYGYTF
v_gene: TRBV7-8; j_gene: TRBJ2-7; CDR3aa: CASSLAWHSYEQYF
v_gene: TRBV15; j_gene: TRBJ1-2; CDR3aa: CATSIPAGRRYTF
v_gene: TRBV7-9; j_gene: TRBJ1-3; CDR3aa: CASSLLVGAPSGGNTIYF
v_gene: TRBV7-2; j_gene: TRBJ2-3; CDR3aa: CASSLQAGGADTQYF
v_gene: TRBV5-6; j_gene: TRBJ2-2; CDR3aa: CASSRRAWGPGGELFF
v_gene: TRBV6-5; j_gene: TRBJ1-2; CDR3aa: CASSYYGFYTF
v_gene: TRBV15; j_gene: TRBJ1-4; CDR3aa: CATSRDSRGEKLFF
v_gene: TRBV10-3; j_gene: TRBJ2-3; CDR3aa: CAISLTSGRTDTQYF
v_gene: TRBV5-1; j_gene: TRBJ2-5; CDR3aa: CASSPGLAGAQETQYF
v_gene: TRBV25-1; j_gene: TRBJ1-6; CDR3aa: CASSEKGGVGNSPLHF
v_gene: TRBV29-1; j_gene: TRBJ1-2; CDR3aa: CSVYSVARDLGAGYTF
v_gene: TRBV6-5; j_gene: TRBJ2-7; CDR3aa: CASSYPLGGGSYEQYF
v_gene: TRBV7-9; j_gene: TRBJ1-1; CDR3aa: CASSPGPGVNTEAFF
v_gene: TRBV29-1; j_gene: TRBJ2-7; CDR3aa: CSVSIGPREQYF
v_gene: TRBV7-2; j_gene: TRBJ2-1; CDR3aa: CASSPTPGTGVFF
v_gene: TRBV18; j_gene: TRBJ1-1; CDR3aa: CASSPSPPTVGTEAFF
v_gene: TRBV7-3; j_gene: TRBJ1-5; CDR3aa: CASSPGQTQPQHF
v_gene: TRBV29-1; j_gene: TRBJ2-3; CDR3aa: CSVSGLAGDTQYF
v_gene: TRBV29-1; j_gene: TRBJ2-5; CDR3aa: CSVGLGQETQYF
v_gene: TRBV2; j_gene: TRBJ2-3; CDR3aa: CASIKGWPDTQYF
v_gene: TRBV15; j_gene: TRBJ1-2; CDR3aa: CATSRDLLRTEGYTF
v_gene: TRBV30; j_gene: TRBJ1-1; CDR3aa: CAWSVGLEAFF
v_gene: TRBV30; j_gene: TRBJ2-5; CDR3aa: CACPGTREAETQYF
v_gene: TRBV29-1; j_gene: TRBJ1-2; CDR3aa: CSVEIQTETNGYTF
v_gene: TRBV2; j_gene: TRBJ1-6; CDR3aa: CASSGDRGSPLHF
v_gene: TRBV20-1; j_gene: TRBJ2-7; CDR3aa: CSAKRDSEQYF
v_gene: TRBV15; j_gene: TRBJ1-1; CDR3aa: CATSREVGGAGGNTEAFF
v_gene: TRBV30; j_gene: TRBJ1-5; CDR3aa: CAWGDSDNQPQHF
v_gene: TRBV11-3; j_gene: TRBJ2-1; CDR3aa: CASSSGLPYNEQFF
v_gene: TRBV7-2; j_gene: TRBJ2-2; CDR3aa: CASSSRNTGELFF
v_gene: TRBV28; j_gene: TRBJ1-5; CDR3aa: CASRRGVNQPQHF
v_gene: TRBV30; j_gene: TRBJ2-4; CDR3aa: CAWNPGTGRDIQYF
v_gene: TRBV2; j_gene: TRBJ1-6; CDR3aa: CASRDSKGRSPLHF
v_gene: TRBV7-2; j_gene: TRBJ1-2; CDR3aa: CASSHLGNRAGYTF
v_gene: TRBV30; j_gene: TRBJ1-2; CDR3aa: CAWRGTGGDYGYTF
v_gene: TRBV4-2; j_gene: TRBJ2-1; CDR3aa: CASSRRPGTSGYNEQFF
v_gene: TRBV30; j_gene: TRBJ1-5; CDR3aa: CAWSATGLINQPQHF
v_gene: TRBV30; j_gene: TRBJ2-3; CDR3aa: CAWSVRGTDTQYF
v_gene: TRBV25-1; j_gene: TRBJ1-6; CDR3aa: CASSEGDRVYSPLHF
v_gene: TRBV9; j_gene: TRBJ2-2; CDR3aa: CASSVRTGVNTGELFF
v_gene: TRBV11-2; j_gene: TRBJ2-7; CDR3aa: CASSFEGTYEQYF
v_gene: TRBV25-1; j_gene: TRBJ1-5; CDR3aa: CASSTGLNQPQHF
v_gene: TRBV15; j_gene: TRBJ2-7; CDR3aa: CATSRGAGLSYEQYF
v_gene: TRBV19; j_gene: TRBJ2-1; CDR3aa: CASSIQGNTYNEQFF
v_gene: TRBV11-1; j_gene: TRBJ2-7; CDR3aa: CASRALRGTYEQYF
v_gene: TRBV29-1; j_gene: TRBJ2-5; CDR3aa: CSVEEAGARETQYF
v_gene: TRBV5-1; j_gene: TRBJ2-3; CDR3aa: CASSFQQGAGDTQYF
v_gene: TRBV30; j_gene: TRBJ1-1; CDR3aa: CAWNFRGRDTEAFF
v_gene: TRBV10-3; j_gene: TRBJ1-1; CDR3aa: CAISERDRGWTEAFF